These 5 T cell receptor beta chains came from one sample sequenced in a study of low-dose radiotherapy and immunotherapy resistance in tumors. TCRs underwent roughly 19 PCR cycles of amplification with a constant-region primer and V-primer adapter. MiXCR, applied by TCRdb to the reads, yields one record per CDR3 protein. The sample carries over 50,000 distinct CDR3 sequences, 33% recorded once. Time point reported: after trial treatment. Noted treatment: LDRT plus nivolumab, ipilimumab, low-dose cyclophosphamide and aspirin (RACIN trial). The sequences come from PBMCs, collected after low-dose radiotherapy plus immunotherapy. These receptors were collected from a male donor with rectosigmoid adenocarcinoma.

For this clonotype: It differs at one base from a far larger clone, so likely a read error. CDR3 DNA sequence: TGTGCCAGCAGCCAGACAGGGAGCTCCTACGAGCAGTACTTC. Translated: CASSQTGSSYEQYF. The chain joins TRBV5-4 to TRBJ2-7; 7 bases line up with TRBD1. The CDR3 is made up of 14 amino acids. The germline V gene has CDR1 SGHNT and CDR2 YYREEE (reference sequence). V dropped 4 bases and J dropped 0; count of bases not matched to a gene: 4.

The CDR3 DNA sequence: TGTGCCAGCAGTGAAAGGACAGTCTACGAGCAGTACTTC. Translated, it gives CASSERTVYEQYF. The chain carries TRBV2 and TRBJ2-7, with D possibly matching TRBD1 (6 bases). V was cut by 2 bases and J by 3 bases, with 8 bases left in between. Germline-derived CDR1 and CDR2 are SNHLY and FYNNEI. This CDR3 has 13 amino acids.

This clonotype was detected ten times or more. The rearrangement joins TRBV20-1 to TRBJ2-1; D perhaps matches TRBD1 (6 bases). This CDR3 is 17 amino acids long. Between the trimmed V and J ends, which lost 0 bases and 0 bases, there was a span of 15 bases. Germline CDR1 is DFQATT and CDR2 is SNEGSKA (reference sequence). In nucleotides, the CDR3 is TGCAGTGCTAGAGAAGGAAGGGGGTCGGGCTCCTACAATGAGCAGTTCTTC. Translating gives CSAREGRGSGSYNEQFF.

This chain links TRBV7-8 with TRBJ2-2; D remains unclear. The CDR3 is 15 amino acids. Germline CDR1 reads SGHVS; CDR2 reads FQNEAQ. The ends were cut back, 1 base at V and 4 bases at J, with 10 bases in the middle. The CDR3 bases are TGTGCCAGCAGCTTAGGACATTCAAGCACCGGGGAGCTGTTTTTT. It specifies CASSLGHSSTGELFF.

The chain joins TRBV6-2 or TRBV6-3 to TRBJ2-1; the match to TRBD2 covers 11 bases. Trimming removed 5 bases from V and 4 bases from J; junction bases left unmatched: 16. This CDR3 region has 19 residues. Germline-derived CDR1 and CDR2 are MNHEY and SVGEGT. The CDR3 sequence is CASSQPAIAGGPAYNEQFF. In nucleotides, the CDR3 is TGTGCCAGCAGTCAACCCGCTATAGCGGGAGGGCCTGCATACAATGAGCAGTTCTTC.